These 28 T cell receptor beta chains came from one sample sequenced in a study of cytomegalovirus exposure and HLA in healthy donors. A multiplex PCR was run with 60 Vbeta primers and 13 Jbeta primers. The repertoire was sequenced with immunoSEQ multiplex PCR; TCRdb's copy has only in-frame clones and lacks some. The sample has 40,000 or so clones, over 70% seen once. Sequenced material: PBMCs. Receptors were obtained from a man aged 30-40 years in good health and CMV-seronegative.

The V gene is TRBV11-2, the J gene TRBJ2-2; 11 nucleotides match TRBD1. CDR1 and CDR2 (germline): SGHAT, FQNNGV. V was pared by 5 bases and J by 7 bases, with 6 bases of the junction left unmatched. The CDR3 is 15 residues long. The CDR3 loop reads CASSPGQGAYGELFF. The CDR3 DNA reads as TGTGCCAGCAGCCCAGGACAGGGGGCCTACGGGGAGCTGTTTTTT. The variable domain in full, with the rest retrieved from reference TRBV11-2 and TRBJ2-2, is EAGVAQSPRYKIIEKRQSVAFWCNPISGHATLYWYQQILGQGPKLLIQFQNNGVVDDSQLPKDRFSAERLKGVDSTLKIQPAKLEDSAVYLCASSPGQGAYGELFFGEGSRLTVL.

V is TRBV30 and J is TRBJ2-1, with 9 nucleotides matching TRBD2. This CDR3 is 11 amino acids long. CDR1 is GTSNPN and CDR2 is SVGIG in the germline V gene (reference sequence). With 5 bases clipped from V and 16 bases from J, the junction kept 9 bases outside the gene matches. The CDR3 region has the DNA TGTGCCTGGGGGATGGCGGGAGGGAGTTTCTTC. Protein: CAWGMAGGSFF.

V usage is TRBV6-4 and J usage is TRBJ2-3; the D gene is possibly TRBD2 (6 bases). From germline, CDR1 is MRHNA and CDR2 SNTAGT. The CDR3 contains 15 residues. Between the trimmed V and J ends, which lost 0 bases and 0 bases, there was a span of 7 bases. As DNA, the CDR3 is TGTGCCAGCAGTGACTCGGCGGGGAGCACAGATACGCAGTATTTT. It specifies CASSDSAGSTDTQYF.

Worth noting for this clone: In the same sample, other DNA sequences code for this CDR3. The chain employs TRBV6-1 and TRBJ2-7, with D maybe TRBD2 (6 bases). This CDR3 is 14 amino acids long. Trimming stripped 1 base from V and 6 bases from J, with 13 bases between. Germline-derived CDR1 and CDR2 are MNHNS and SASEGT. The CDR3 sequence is CASSEEFGGFEQYF. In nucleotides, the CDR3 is TGTGCCAGCAGTGAAGAGTTCGGGGGATTCGAGCAGTACTTC.

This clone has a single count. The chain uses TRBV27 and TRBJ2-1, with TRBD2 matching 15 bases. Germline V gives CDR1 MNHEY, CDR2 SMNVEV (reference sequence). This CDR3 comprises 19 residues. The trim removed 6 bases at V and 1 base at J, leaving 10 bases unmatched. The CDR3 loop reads CASRVSGLAGGLSYNEQFF. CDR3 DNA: TGTGCCAGCAGAGTTTCCGGACTAGCGGGAGGGCTATCCTACAATGAGCAGTTCTTC.

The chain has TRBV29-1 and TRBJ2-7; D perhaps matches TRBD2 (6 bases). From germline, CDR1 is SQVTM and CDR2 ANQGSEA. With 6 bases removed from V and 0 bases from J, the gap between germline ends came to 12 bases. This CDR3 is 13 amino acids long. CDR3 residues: CSVPGVDSYEQYF. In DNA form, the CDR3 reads TGCAGCGTGCCGGGAGTAGACTCCTACGAGCAGTACTTC.

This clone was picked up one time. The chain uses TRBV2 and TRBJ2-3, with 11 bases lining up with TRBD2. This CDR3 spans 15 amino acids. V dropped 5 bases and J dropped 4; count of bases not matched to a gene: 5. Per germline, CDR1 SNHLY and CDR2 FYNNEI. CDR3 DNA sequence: TGTGCCAGCAGTCGGCCTAGCGGGGGGTCAGATACGCAGTATTTT. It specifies CASSRPSGGSDTQYF.

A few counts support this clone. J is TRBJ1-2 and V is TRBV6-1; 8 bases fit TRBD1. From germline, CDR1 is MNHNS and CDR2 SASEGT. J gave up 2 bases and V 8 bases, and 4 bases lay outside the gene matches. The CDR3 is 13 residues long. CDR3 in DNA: TGTGCCAGCTCGGACAGGGACAACTATGGCTACACCTTC. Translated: CASSDRDNYGYTF.

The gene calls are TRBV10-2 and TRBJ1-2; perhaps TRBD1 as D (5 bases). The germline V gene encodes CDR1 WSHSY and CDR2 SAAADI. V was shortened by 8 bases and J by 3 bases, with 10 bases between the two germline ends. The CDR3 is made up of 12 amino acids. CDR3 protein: CASGQGYYGYTF. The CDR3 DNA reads TGCGCCAGCGGGCAGGGCTACTATGGCTACACCTTC.

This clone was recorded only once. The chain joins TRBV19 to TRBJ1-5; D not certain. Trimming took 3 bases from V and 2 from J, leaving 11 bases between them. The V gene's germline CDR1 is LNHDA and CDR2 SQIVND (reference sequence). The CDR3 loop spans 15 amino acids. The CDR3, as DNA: TGTGCCAGTAGTATTGAGGGAAATGGCAATCAGCCCCAGCATTTT. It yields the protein CASSIEGNGNQPQHF.

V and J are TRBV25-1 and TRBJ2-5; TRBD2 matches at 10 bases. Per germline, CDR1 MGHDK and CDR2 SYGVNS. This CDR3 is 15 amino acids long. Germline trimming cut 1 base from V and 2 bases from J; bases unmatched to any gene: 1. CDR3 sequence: CASSESLAGQETQYF. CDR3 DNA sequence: TGTGCCAGCAGTGAATCACTAGCGGGGCAAGAGACCCAGTACTTC.

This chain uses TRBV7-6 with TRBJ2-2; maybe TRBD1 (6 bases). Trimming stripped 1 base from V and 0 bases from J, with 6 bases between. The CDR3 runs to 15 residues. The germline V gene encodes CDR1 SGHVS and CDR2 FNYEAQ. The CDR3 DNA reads TGTGCCAGCAGCTTAGGGGGGCCGAACACCGGGGAGCTGTTTTTT. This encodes CASSLGGPNTGELFF.

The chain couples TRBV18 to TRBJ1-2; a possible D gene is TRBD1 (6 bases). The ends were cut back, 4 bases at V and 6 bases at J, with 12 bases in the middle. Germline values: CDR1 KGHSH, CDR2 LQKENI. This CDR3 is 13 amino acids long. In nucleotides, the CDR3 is TGTGCCAGCTCACGGGGCGGGGGCAATGGCTACACCTTC. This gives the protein CASSRGGGNGYTF. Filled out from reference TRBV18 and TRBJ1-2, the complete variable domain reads NAGVMQNPRHLVRRRGQEARLRCSPMKGHSHVYWYRQLPEEGLKFMVYLQKENIIDESGMPKERFSAEFPKEGPSILRIQQVVRGDSAAYFCASSRGGGNGYTFGSGTRLTVV.

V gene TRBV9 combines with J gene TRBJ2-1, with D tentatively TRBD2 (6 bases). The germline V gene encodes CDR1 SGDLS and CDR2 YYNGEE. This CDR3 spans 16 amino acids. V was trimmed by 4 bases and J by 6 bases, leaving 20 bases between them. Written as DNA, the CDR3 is TGTGCCAGCAGCTCCTCCTTGAGGAGGGCCGGCAATGAGCAGTTCTTC. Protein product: CASSSSLRRAGNEQFF.

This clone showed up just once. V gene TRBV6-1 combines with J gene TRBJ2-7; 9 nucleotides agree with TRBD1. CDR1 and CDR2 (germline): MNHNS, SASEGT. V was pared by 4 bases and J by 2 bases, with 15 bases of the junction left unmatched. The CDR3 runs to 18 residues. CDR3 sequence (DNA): TGTGCCAGCAGTGCAATGGCTGCGAACAGGGGGCGAACCTACGAGCAGTACTTC. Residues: CASSAMAANRGRTYEQYF.

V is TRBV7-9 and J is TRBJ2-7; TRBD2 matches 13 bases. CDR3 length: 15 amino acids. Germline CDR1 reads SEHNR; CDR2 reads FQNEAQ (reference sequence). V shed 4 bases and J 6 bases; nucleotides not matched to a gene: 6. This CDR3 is CASSYGLAGVGEQYF. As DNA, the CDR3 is TGTGCCAGCAGCTACGGACTAGCGGGAGTTGGCGAGCAGTACTTC.

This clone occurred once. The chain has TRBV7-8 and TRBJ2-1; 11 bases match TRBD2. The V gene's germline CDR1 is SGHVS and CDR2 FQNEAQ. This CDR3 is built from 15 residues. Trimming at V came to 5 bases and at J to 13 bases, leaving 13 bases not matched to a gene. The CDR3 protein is CASSEGRVAGGPQFF. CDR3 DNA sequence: TGTGCCAGCAGCGAGGGGCGGGTAGCGGGAGGGCCACAGTTCTTC.

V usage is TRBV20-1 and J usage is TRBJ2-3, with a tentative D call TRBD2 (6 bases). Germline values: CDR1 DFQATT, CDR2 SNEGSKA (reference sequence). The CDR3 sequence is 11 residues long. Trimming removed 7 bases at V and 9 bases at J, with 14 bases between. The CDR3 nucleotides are TGCAGTGGGGGGGATTTTGAAACGCAGTATTTT. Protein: CSGGDFETQYF.

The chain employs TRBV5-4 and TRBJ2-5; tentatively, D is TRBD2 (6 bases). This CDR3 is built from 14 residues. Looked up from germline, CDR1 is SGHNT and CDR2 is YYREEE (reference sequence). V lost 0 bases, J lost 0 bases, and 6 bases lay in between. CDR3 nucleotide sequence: TGTGCCAGCAGCTTGGGACTAGACCAAGAGACCCAGTACTTC. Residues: CASSLGLDQETQYF.

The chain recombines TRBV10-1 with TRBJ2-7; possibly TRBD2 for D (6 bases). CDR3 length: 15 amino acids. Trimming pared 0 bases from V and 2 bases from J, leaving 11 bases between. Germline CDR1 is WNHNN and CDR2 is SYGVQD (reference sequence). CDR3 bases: TGCGCCAGCAGTGAGTCGGGGACTGGAACCTACGAGCAGTACTTC. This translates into CASSESGTGTYEQYF.

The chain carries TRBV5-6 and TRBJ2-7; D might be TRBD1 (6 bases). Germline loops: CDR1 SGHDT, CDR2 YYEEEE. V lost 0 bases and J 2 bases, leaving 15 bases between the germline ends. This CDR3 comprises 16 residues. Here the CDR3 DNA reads TGTGCCAGCAGCTTGGGGAACAGGGCCGCAACCTACGAGCAGTACTTC. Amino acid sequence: CASSLGNRAATYEQYF.

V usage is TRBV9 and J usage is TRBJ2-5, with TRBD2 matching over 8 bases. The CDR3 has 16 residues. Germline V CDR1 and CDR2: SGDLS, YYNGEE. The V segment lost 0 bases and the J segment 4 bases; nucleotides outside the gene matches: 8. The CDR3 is CASSVGSLAGTETQYF. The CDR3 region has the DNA TGTGCCAGCAGCGTAGGGTCCTTAGCGGGGACAGAGACCCAGTACTTC. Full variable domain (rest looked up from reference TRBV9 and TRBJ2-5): DSGVTQTPKHLITATGQRVTLRCSPRSGDLSVYWYQQSLDQGLQFLIQYYNGEERAKGNILERFSAQQFPDLHSELNLSSLELGDSALYFCASSVGSLAGTETQYFGPGTRLLVL.

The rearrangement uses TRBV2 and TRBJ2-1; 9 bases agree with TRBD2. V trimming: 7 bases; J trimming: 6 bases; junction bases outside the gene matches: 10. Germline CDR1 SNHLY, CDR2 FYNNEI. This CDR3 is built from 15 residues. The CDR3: CASTSQASGTNEQFF. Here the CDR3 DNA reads TGTGCCAGCACTAGTCAGGCTAGCGGGACCAATGAGCAGTTCTTC.

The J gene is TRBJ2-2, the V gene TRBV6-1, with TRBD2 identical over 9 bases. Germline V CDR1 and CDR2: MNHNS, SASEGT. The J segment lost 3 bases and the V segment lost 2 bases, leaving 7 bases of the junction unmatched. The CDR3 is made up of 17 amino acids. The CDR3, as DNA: TGTGCCAGCAGTGAATGGAGTAGCGGGAGTCACACCGGGGAGCTGTTTTTT. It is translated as CASSEWSSGSHTGELFF.

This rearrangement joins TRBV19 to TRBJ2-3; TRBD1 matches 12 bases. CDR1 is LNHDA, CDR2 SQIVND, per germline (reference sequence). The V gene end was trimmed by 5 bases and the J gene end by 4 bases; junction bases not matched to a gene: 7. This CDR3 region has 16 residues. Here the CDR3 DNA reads TGTGCCAGTAGTCTGAGCCGGGACAGGGGGCCAGATACGCAGTATTTT. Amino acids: CASSLSRDRGPDTQYF. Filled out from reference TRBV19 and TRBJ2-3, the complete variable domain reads DGGITQSPKYLFRKEGQNVTLSCEQNLNHDAMYWYRQDPGQGLRLIYYSQIVNDFQKGDIAEGYSVSREKKESFPLTVTSAQKNPTAFYLCASSLSRDRGPDTQYFGPGTRLTVL.

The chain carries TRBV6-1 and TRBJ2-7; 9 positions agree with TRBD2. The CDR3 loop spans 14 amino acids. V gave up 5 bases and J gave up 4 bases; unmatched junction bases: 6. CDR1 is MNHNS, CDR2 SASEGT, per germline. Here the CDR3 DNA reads TGTGCCAGCAGTATAGCGGGAGCAGTATACGAGCAGTACTTC. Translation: CASSIAGAVYEQYF.

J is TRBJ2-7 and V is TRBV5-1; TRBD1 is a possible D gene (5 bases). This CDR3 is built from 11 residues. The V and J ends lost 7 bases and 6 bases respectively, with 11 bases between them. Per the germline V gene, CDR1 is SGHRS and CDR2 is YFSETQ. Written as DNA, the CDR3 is TGCGCCAGCGGTCAGGGTAGCGAGCAGTACTTC. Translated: CASGQGSEQYF.

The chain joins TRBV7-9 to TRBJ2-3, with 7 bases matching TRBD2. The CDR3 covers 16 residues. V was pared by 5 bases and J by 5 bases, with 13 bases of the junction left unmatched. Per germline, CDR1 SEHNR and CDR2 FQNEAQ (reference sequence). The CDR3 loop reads CASSPMEAGALDTQYF. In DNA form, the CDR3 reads TGTGCCAGCAGCCCCATGGAGGCGGGAGCTTTAGATACGCAGTATTTT.